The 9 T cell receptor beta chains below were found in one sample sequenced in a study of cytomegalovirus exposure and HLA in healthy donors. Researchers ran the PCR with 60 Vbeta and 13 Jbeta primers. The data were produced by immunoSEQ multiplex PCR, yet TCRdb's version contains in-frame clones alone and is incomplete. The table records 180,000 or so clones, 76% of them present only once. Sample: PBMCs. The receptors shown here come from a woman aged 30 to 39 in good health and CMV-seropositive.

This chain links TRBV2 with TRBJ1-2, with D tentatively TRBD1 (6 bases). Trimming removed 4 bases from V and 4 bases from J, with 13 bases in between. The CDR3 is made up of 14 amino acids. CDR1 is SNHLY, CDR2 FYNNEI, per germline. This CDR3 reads CASSVGTSLYGYTF. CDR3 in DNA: TGTGCCAGCAGTGTAGGGACATCGCTCTATGGCTACACCTTC.

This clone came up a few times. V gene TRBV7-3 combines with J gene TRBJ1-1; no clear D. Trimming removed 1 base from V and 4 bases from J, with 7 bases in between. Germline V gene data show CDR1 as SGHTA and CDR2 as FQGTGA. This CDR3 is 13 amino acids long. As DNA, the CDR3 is TGTGCCAGCAGCTTAATAACCGGCACTGAAGCTTTCTTT. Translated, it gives CASSLITGTEAFF.

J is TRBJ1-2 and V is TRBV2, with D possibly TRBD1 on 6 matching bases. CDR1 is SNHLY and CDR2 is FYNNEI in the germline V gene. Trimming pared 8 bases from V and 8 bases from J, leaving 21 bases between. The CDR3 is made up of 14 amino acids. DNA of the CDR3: TGTGCCAGCCAAGCGACAGGTGCGGCGTCGGGCTACACCTTC. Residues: CASQATGAASGYTF.

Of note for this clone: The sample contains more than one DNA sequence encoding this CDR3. CDR3 bases: TGTGCCAGCAGTTACGGACAGGGAGGGTATGGCTACACCTTC. It encodes CASSYGQGGYGYTF. The genes are TRBV6-6 and TRBJ1-2, with 8 bases that match TRBD1. Losses at the gene ends were 2 bases for V and 5 bases for J; bases not matched to a gene: 4. The CDR3 sequence is 14 residues long. Germline V gene sequence: CDR1 MNHNY, CDR2 SVGAGI (reference sequence).

Here the CDR3 reads CASSPPGLAATSGELFF. The CDR3 DNA follows: TGTGCCAGCTCACCACCGGGACTAGCGGCCACCTCCGGGGAGCTGTTTTTT. This rearrangement joins TRBV18 to TRBJ2-2, with TRBD2 matching over 11 bases. V was clipped by 0 bases and J by 6 bases; unmatched bases: 6. This CDR3 comprises 17 residues. The V gene's germline CDR1 is KGHSH and CDR2 LQKENI.

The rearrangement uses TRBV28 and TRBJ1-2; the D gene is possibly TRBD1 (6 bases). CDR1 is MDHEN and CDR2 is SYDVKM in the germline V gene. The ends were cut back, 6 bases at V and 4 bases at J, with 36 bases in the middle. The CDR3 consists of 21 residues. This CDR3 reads CASSTVGGAGLRRYKLYGYTF. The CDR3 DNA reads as TGTGCCAGCAGCACCGTTGGGGGGGCTGGGCTCCGTAGGTACAAACTCTATGGCTACACCTTC.

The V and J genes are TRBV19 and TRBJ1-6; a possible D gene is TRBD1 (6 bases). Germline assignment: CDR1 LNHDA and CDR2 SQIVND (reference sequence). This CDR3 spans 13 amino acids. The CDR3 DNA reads TGTGCGACCTCCAGGGGAAATAATTCACCCCTCCACTTT. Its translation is CATSRGNNSPLHF.

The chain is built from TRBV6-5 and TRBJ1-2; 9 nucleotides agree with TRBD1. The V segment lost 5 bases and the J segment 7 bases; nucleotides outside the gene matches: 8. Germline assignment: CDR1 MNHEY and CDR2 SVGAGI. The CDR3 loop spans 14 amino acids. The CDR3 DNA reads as TGTGCCAGCAGTCCTCCGGGACAGGGTTTTGGCTACACCTTC. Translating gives CASSPPGQGFGYTF.

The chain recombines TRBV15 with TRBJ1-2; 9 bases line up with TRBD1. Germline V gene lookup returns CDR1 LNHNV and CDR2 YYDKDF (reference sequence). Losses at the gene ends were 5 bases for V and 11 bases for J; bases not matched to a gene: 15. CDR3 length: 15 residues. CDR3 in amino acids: CATSVGGTGLAYYTF. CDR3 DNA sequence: TGTGCCACCAGCGTAGGTGGGACAGGGCTTGCCTATTACACCTTC.